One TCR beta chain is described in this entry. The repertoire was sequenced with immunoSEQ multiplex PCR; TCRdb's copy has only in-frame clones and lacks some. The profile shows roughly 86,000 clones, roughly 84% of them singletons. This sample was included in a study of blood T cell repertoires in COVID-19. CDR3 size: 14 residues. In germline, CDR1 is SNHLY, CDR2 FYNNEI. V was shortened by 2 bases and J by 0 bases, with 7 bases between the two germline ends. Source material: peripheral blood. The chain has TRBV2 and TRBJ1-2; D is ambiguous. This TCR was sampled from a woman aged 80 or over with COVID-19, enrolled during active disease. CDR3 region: CASSELTTNYGYTF. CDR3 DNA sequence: TGTGCCAGCAGTGAATTGACAACTAACTATGGCTACACCTTC. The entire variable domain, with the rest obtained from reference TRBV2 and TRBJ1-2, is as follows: EPEVTQTPSHQVTQMGQEVILRCVPISNHLYFYWYRQILGQKVEFLVSFYNNEISEKSEIFDDQFSVERPDGSNFTLKIRSTKLEDSAMYFCASSELTTNYGYTFGSGTRLTVV.